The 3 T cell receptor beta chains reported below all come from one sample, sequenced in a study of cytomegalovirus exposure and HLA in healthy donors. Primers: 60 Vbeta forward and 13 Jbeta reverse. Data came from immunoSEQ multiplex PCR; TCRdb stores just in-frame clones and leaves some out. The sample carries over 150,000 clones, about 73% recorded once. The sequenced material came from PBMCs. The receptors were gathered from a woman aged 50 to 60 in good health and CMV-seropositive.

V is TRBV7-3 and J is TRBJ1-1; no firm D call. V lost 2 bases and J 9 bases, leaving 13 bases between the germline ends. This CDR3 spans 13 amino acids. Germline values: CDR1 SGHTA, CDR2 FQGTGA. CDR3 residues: CASSLLPGVQAFF. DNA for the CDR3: TGTGCCAGCAGCTTACTTCCCGGGGTCCAAGCTTTCTTT.

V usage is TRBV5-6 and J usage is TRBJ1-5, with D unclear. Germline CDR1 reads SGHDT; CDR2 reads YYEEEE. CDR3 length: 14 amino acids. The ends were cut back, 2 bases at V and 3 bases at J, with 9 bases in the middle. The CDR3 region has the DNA TGTGCCAGCAGCTTTACGGGAGTCAATCAGCCCCAGCATTTT. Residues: CASSFTGVNQPQHF.

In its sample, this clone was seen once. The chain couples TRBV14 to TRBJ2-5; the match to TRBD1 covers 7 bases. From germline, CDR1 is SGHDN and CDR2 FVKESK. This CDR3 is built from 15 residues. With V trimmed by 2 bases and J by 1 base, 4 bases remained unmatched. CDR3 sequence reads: CASSQSGTAQETQYF. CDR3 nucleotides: TGTGCCAGCAGCCAATCCGGGACAGCCCAAGAGACCCAGTACTTC.